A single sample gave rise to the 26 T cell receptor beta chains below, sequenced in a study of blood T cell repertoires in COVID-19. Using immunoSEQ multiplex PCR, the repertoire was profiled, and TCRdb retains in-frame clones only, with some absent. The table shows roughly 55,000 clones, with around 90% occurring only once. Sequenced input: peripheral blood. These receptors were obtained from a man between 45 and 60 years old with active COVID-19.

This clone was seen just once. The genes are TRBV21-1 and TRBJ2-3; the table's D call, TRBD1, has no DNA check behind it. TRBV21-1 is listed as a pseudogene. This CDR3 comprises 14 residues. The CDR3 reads CASSKGPPCHTQYF. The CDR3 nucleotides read TGTGCCAGCAGCAAAGGGCCCCCGTGCCATACGCAGTATTTT.

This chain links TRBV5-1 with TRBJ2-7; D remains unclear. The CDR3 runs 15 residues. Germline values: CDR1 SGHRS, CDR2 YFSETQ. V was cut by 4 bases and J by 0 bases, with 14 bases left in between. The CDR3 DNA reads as TGCGCCAGCAGCCCCAGGCCCACGAGCTCCTACGAGCAGTACTTC. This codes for CASSPRPTSSYEQYF. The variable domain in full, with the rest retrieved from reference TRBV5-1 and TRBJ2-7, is KAGVTQTPRYLIKTRGQQVTLSCSPISGHRSVSWYQQTPGQGLQFLFEYFSETQRNKGNFPGRFSGRQFSNSRSEMNVSTLELGDSALYLCASSPRPTSSYEQYFGPGTRLTVT.

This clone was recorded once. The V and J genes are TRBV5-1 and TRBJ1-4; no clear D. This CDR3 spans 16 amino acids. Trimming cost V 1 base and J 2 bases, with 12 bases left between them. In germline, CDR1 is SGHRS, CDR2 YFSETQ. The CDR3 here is CASSLWPPETNEKLFF. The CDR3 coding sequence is TGCGCCAGCAGCTTGTGGCCACCGGAGACTAATGAAAAACTGTTTTTT.

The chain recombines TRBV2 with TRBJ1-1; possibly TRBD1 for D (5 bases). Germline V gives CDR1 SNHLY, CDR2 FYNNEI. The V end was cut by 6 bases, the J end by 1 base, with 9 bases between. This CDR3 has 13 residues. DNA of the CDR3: TGTGCCAGCAGAGCAGGGCCGAACACTGAAGCTTTCTTT. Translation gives CASRAGPNTEAFF.

For the CDR3, the DNA is TGCGCCAGCAGCCAAGATAACAGGGGGAACTATGGCTACACCTTC. Its translation: CASSQDNRGNYGYTF. The rearrangement joins TRBV4-3 to TRBJ1-2, with 8 bases lining up with TRBD1. The V and J ends lost 0 bases and 2 bases, in that order; junction bases with no gene match: 2. The germline CDR1 and CDR2 sequences are LGHNA and YSLEER. The CDR3 length is 15 residues.

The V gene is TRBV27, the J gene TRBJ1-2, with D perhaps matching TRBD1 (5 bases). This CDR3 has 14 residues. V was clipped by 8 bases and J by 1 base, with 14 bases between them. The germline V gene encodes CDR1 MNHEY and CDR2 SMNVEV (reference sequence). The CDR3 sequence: CASRRGGFNYGYTF. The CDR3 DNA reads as TGTGCCAGCCGGAGGGGAGGGTTTAACTATGGCTACACCTTC.

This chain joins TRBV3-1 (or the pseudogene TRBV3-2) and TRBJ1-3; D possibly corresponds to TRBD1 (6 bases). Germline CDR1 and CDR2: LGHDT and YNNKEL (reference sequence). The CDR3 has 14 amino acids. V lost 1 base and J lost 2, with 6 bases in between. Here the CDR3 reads CASSQAGAGNTIYF. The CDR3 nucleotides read TGTGCCAGCAGCCAAGCAGGGGCTGGAAACACCATATATTTT.

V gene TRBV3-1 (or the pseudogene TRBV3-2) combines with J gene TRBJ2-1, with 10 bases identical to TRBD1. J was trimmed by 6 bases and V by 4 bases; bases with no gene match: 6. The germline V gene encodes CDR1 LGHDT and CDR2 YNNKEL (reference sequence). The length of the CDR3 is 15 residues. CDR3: CASSPDRGPVNEQFF. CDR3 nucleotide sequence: TGTGCCAGCAGCCCTGACAGGGGGCCGGTCAATGAGCAGTTCTTC.

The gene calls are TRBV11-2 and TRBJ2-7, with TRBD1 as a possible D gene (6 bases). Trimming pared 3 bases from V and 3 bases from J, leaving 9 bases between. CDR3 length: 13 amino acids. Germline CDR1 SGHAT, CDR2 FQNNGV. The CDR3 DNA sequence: TGTGCCAGCAGCTTTGGGACAATCTACGAGCAGTACTTC. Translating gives CASSFGTIYEQYF. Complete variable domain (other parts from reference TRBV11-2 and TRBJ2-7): EAGVAQSPRYKIIEKRQSVAFWCNPISGHATLYWYQQILGQGPKLLIQFQNNGVVDDSQLPKDRFSAERLKGVDSTLKIQPAKLEDSAVYLCASSFGTIYEQYFGPGTRLTVT.

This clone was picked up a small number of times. In nucleotides, the CDR3 is TGTGCCAGCAGCAGTTTCAGGGGAACTGAAGCTTTCTTT. Its protein is CASSSFRGTEAFF. The chain carries TRBV5-6 and TRBJ1-1; weak D call: TRBD1 (6 bases). CDR3 length equals 13 residues. The germline V gene encodes CDR1 SGHDT and CDR2 YYEEEE. V shed 4 bases and J shed 5 bases, with 12 bases lying between them.

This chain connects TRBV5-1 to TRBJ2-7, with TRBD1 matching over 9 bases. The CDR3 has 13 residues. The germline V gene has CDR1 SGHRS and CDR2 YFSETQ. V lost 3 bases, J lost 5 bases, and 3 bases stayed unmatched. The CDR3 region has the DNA TGCGCCAGCAGCTCGGGACAGGGCAACGAGCAGTACTTC. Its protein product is CASSSGQGNEQYF.

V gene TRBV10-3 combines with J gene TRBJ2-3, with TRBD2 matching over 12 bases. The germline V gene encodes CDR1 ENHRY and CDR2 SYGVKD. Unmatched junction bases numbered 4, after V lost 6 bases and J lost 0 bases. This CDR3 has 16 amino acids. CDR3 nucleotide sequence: TGTGCCATCAGGCCCGGGACTAGCGGGAGCACAGATACGCAGTATTTT. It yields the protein CAIRPGTSGSTDTQYF.

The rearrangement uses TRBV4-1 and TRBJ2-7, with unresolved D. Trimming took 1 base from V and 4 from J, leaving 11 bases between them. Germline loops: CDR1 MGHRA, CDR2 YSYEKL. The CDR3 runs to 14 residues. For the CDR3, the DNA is TGCGCCAGCAGCCAAGTGAATGCGGATTACGAGCAGTACTTC. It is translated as CASSQVNADYEQYF.

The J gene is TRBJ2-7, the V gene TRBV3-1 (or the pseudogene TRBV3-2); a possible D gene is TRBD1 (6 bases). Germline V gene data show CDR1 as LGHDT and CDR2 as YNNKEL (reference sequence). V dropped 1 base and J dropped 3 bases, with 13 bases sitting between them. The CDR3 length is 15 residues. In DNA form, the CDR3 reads TGTGCCAGCAGCCAAGGAGGTGGCAGGGGCTACGAGCAGTACTTC. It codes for CASSQGGGRGYEQYF.

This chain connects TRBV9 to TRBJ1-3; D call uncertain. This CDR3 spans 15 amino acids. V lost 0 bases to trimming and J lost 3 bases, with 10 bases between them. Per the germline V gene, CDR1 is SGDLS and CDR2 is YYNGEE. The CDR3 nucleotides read TGTGCCAGCAGCGTAGCTTCCGGGGTTGGAAACACCATATATTTT. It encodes CASSVASGVGNTIYF.

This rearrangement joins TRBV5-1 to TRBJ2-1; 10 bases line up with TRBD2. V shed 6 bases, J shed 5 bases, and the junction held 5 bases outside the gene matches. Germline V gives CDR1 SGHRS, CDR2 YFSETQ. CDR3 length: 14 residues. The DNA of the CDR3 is TGCGCCAGCATCACTAGCGGGGTTAACAATGAGCAGTTCTTC. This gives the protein CASITSGVNNEQFF.

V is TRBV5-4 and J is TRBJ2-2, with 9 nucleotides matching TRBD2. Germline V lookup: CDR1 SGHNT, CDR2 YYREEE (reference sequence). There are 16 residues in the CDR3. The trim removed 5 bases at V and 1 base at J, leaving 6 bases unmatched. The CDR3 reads CASRAGGSGNTGELFF. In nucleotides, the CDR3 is TGTGCCAGCAGAGCGGGGGGTAGCGGGAACACCGGGGAGCTGTTTTTT.

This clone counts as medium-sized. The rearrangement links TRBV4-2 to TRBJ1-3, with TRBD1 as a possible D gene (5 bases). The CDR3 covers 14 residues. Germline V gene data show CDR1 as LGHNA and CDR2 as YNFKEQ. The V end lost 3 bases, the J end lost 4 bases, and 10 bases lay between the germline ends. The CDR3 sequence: CASSQRRAGNTIYF. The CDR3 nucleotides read TGTGCCAGCAGCCAGCGCAGGGCGGGAAACACCATATATTTT.

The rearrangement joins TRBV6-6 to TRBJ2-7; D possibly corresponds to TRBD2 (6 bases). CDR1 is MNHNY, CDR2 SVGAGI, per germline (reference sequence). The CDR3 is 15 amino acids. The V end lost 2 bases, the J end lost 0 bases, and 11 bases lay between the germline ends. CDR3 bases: TGTGCCAGCAGTTACCCTGGGGGGTACTCCTACGAGCAGTACTTC. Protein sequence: CASSYPGGYSYEQYF.

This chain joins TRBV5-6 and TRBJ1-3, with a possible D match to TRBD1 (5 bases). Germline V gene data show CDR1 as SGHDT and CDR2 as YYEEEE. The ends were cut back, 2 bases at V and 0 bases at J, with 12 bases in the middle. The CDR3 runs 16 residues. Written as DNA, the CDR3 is TGTGCCAGCAGCTTAGGAAGGGGCCACTCTGGAAACACCATATATTTT. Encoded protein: CASSLGRGHSGNTIYF.

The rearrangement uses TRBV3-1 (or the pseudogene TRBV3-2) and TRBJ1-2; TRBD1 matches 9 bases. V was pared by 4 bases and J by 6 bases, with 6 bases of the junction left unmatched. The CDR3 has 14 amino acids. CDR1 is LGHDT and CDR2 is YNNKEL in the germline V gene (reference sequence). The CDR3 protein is CASSPWDRENGYTF. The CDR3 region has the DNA TGTGCCAGCAGCCCCTGGGACAGGGAGAATGGCTACACCTTC.

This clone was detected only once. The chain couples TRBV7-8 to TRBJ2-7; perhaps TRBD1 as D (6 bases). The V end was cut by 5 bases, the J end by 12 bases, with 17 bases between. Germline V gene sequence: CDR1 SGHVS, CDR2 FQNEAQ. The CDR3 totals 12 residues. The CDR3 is CASSLQSDRPYF. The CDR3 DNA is TGTGCCAGCAGCCTACAGTCGGACAGACCGTACTTC.

The CDR3 here is CASSLGLAGAEDTQYF. The CDR3 nucleotides read TGTGCCAGCAGCTTAGGGCTAGCGGGAGCTGAAGATACGCAGTATTTT. The rearrangement links TRBV7-9 to TRBJ2-3, with 10 positions matching TRBD2. The junction had 6 bases not matched to a gene; V was cut back by 1 base and J by 5 bases. The CDR3 extends over 16 amino acids. Germline V gene lookup returns CDR1 SEHNR and CDR2 FQNEAQ (reference sequence).

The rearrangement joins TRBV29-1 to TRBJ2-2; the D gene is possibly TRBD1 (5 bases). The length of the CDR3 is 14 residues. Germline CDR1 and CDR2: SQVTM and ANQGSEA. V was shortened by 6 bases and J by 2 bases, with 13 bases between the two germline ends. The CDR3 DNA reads TGCAGCGTACAGGAATCCCTTAACACCGGGGAGCTGTTTTTT. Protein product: CSVQESLNTGELFF.

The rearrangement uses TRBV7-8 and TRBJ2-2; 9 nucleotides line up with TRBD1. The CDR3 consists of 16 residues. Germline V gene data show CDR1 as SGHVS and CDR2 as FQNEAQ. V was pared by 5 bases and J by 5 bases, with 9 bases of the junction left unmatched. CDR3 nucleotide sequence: TGTGCCAGCAGCCCAAGAGACAGGGGGAGAACCGGGGAGCTGTTTTTT. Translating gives CASSPRDRGRTGELFF.

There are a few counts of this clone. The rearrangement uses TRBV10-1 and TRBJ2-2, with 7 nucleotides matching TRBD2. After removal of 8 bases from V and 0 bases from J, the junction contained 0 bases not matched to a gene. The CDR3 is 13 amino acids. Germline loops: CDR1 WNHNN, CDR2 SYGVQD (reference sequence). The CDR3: CASGGANTGELFF. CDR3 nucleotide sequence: TGCGCCAGCGGGGGGGCGAACACCGGGGAGCTGTTTTTT.